The 32 T cell receptor beta chains presented below share a single source sample, sequenced in a study of cytomegalovirus exposure and HLA in healthy donors. Both 60 Vbeta primers and 13 Jbeta primers went into the PCR. Clones were sequenced by immunoSEQ multiplex PCR, and TCRdb holds only the in-frame ones, with some missing. The sample records fewer than 90,000 clones, about 71% being singletons. Material for sequencing was PBMCs. These receptors originate from a woman in her forties or fifties in good health and CMV-seropositive.

There are a few counts of this clone. V gene TRBV6-4 combines with J gene TRBJ2-1; 7 nucleotides agree with TRBD2. V lost 7 bases to trimming and J lost 1 base; unmatched junction nucleotides: 10. The CDR3 consists of 16 residues. Germline-derived CDR1 and CDR2 are MRHNA and SNTAGT. This chain's CDR3 is CASKARAGDSYNEQFF. Written as DNA, the CDR3 is TGTGCCAGCAAGGCGCGTGCGGGGGATTCCTACAATGAGCAGTTCTTC.

The V call is TRBV5-1, the J call TRBJ1-5; D call uncertain. CDR1 and CDR2 (germline): SGHRS, YFSETQ. The CDR3 loop spans 13 amino acids. The V end was cut by 4 bases, the J end by 0 bases, with 5 bases between. The CDR3 is CASSPYSNQPQHF. CDR3 DNA: TGCGCCAGCAGCCCGTATAGCAATCAGCCCCAGCATTTT.

This clone showed up just once. The V call is TRBV30, the J call TRBJ1-4; D may be TRBD1 (6 bases). Germline V gene lookup returns CDR1 GTSNPN and CDR2 SVGIG (reference sequence). Trimming cost V 0 bases and J 5 bases, with 7 bases left between them. The CDR3 spans 13 residues. The CDR3 bases are TGTGCCTGGAGTGTAGACAGGAATGAAAAACTGTTTTTT. Translated: CAWSVDRNEKLFF. The full variable domain, with the rest looked up from reference TRBV30 and TRBJ1-4, is SQTIHQWPATLVQPVGSPLSLECTVEGTSNPNLYWYRQAAGRGLQLLFYSVGIGQISSEVPQNLSASRPQDRQFILSSKKLLLSDSGFYLCAWSVDRNEKLFFGSGTQLSVL.

This clone has more than one count but fewer than ten. The chain links TRBV5-6 to TRBJ1-2; 8 bases match TRBD1. CDR1 SGHDT and CDR2 YYEEEE come from the germline V gene. J gave up 5 bases and V 5 bases, and 8 bases lay outside the gene matches. This CDR3 comprises 14 residues. This CDR3 is CASRSPDRAYGYTF. CDR3 bases: TGTGCCAGCAGGTCTCCGGACAGGGCTTATGGCTACACCTTC. The full variable domain, completed using reference TRBV5-6 and TRBJ1-2, is DAGVTQSPTHLIKTRGQQVTLRCSPKSGHDTVSWYQQALGQGPQFIFQYYEEEERQRGNFPDRFSGHQFPNYSSELNVNALLLGDSALYLCASRSPDRAYGYTFGSGTRLTVV.

The rearrangement uses TRBV2 and TRBJ2-7; 11 bases are shared with TRBD1. With 6 bases clipped from V and 5 bases from J, the junction kept 6 bases outside the gene matches. The CDR3 sequence is 14 residues long. Germline V gene data show CDR1 as SNHLY and CDR2 as FYNNEI. The CDR3, as DNA: TGTGCCAGCAGGCAAGGACAGGGGGCTGACGAGCAGTACTTC. It specifies CASRQGQGADEQYF.

V gene TRBV7-9 combines with J gene TRBJ2-5; 12 positions match TRBD2. After removal of 4 bases from V and 2 bases from J, the junction contained 5 bases not matched to a gene. Germline values: CDR1 SEHNR, CDR2 FQNEAQ (reference sequence). The CDR3 has 16 amino acids. Here the CDR3 DNA reads TGTGCCAGCAGCTCTGGACTAGCGGGACGACAAGAGACCCAGTACTTC. This translates into CASSSGLAGRQETQYF.

J is TRBJ1-5 and V is TRBV28; possibly TRBD1 for D (5 bases). The germline V and J ends were trimmed by 0 bases and 0 bases, with 15 bases remaining between them. The CDR3 totals 18 residues. Per the germline V gene, CDR1 is MDHEN and CDR2 is SYDVKM. The CDR3: CASSLWGLAGFSNQPQHF. The CDR3 DNA reads as TGTGCCAGCAGTTTATGGGGACTTGCGGGGTTTAGCAATCAGCCCCAGCATTTT.

This clone was counted once. The chain couples TRBV7-2 to TRBJ2-7, with 11 bases that match TRBD1. Germline lookup yields CDR1 SGHTA and CDR2 FQGNSA. V was pared by 7 bases and J by 6 bases, with 8 bases of the junction left unmatched. The CDR3 totals 14 residues. CDR3 region: CASNLGQGAGEQYF. The CDR3 nucleotides read TGTGCCAGCAACCTAGGACAGGGGGCTGGCGAGCAGTACTTC.

This clone has just a few counts. V usage is TRBV7-2 and J usage is TRBJ1-1; TRBD1 matches at 8 bases. This CDR3 has 16 residues. The V and J ends lost 5 bases and 3 bases, in that order; junction bases with no gene match: 11. CDR1 is SGHTA, CDR2 FQGNSA, per germline. The CDR3 spells CASSQDGTGSDTEAFF. In DNA form, the CDR3 reads TGTGCCAGCAGCCAGGACGGGACAGGATCTGACACTGAAGCTTTCTTT.

The V call is TRBV29-1, the J call TRBJ2-1; TRBD1 aligns across 8 bases. CDR1 is SQVTM and CDR2 is ANQGSEA in the germline V gene. V dropped 6 bases and J dropped 5; count of bases not matched to a gene: 6. The CDR3 has 13 amino acids. In DNA, the CDR3 is TGCAGCGTCAGGACAGGGACGAACAATGAGCAGTTCTTC. Translated: CSVRTGTNNEQFF.

V is TRBV11-2 and J is TRBJ1-4; TRBD1 agrees at 7 bases. Germline V CDR1 and CDR2: SGHAT, FQNNGV. This CDR3 has 16 residues. V lost 1 base, J lost 7 bases, and 9 bases stayed unmatched. In DNA, the CDR3 is TGTGCCAGCAGCTTAGGGGTAGACAGGGAAGGTGAAAAACTGTTTTTT. It specifies CASSLGVDREGEKLFF.

On this clone: Other DNA sequences in this sample translate to the same CDR3. J is TRBJ2-1 and V is TRBV10-3; 7 bases are shared with TRBD1. CDR1 ENHRY and CDR2 SYGVKD come from the germline V gene. CDR3 length: 15 residues. V lost 2 bases to trimming and J lost 1 base; unmatched junction nucleotides: 2. This CDR3 reads CAISEQTGSYNEQFF. Written as DNA, the CDR3 is TGTGCCATCAGTGAGCAGACAGGGTCCTACAATGAGCAGTTCTTC.

This clone has a handful of counts. This chain joins TRBV11-2 and TRBJ2-5; D possibly corresponds to TRBD2 (5 bases). The length of the CDR3 is 14 residues. V lost 5 bases and J lost 5, with 15 bases in between. CDR1 is SGHAT and CDR2 is FQNNGV in the germline V gene. The CDR3 nucleotides read TGTGCCAGCAGCAGAAATCCCCAGCGGGAGACCCAGTACTTC. Protein sequence: CASSRNPQRETQYF.

This chain uses TRBV15 with TRBJ1-2; D is ambiguous. CDR1 is LNHNV and CDR2 is YYDKDF in the germline V gene (reference sequence). Trimming cost V 0 bases and J 4 bases, with 21 bases left between them. The CDR3 is 18 amino acids. CDR3 DNA sequence: TGTGCCACCAGCAGAGATCAAGACTATGGGTCCCACGGCTATGGCTACACCTTC. It translates to CATSRDQDYGSHGYGYTF.

The CDR3 protein is CASSRSYGSQGWSEQFF. The CDR3 bases are TGTGCCAGCAGTCGCAGCTATGGGTCCCAGGGATGGTCTGAGCAGTTCTTC. V usage is TRBV7-8 and J usage is TRBJ2-1, with TRBD1 as a possible D gene (5 bases). Trimming shortened V by 6 bases and J by 9 bases, and 27 bases separated the two germline ends. The CDR3 sequence is 17 residues long. CDR1 and CDR2 (germline): SGHVS, FQNEAQ.

The chain combines TRBV2 with TRBJ1-2; 7 bases are shared with TRBD1. The V and J ends lost 4 bases and 4 bases, in that order; junction bases with no gene match: 3. Germline V gene sequence: CDR1 SNHLY, CDR2 FYNNEI. This CDR3 is 13 amino acids long. As DNA, the CDR3 is TGTGCCAGCAGTGGGGGACAGTTCTATGGCTACACCTTC. This sequence encodes CASSGGQFYGYTF.

This rearrangement joins TRBV7-3 to TRBJ1-2; 9 nucleotides agree with TRBD1. Germline trimming cut 1 base from V and 3 bases from J; bases unmatched to any gene: 3. CDR1 and CDR2 from the germline V gene are SGHTA and FQGTGA. The CDR3 extends over 15 amino acids. CDR3 residues: CASSLKGQGDYGYTF. The DNA of the CDR3 is TGTGCCAGCAGCTTAAAGGGACAGGGCGACTATGGCTACACCTTC.

The chain joins TRBV29-1 to TRBJ1-2; the match to TRBD1 covers 8 bases. The CDR3 is 15 residues long. CDR1 SQVTM and CDR2 ANQGSEA come from the germline V gene. Germline trimming cut 4 bases from V and 4 bases from J; bases unmatched to any gene: 11. CDR3 region: CSVGPSGQGAYGYTF. The CDR3 nucleotides read TGCAGCGTTGGACCTTCGGGGCAGGGGGCCTATGGCTACACCTTC.

This sequence joins TRBV7-2 and TRBJ2-5; possible D gene TRBD2, 6 bases. This CDR3 comprises 13 residues. The V end was cut by 3 bases, the J end by 7 bases, with 12 bases between. The germline V gene encodes CDR1 SGHTA and CDR2 FQGNSA. DNA of the CDR3: TGTGCCAGCAGCTTGGCCCAGGGAGGGACCCAGTACTTC. It specifies CASSLAQGGTQYF.

The chain has TRBV29-1 and TRBJ1-2, with TRBD1 matching 10 bases. Germline CDR1 SQVTM, CDR2 ANQGSEA. The CDR3 covers 12 residues. With V trimmed by 5 bases and J by 8 bases, 5 bases remained unmatched. CDR3 residues: CSVNDRGLGYTF. The DNA of the CDR3 is TGCAGCGTTAACGACAGGGGGCTGGGCTACACCTTC.

The genes are TRBV5-8 and TRBJ1-1; D uncertain. CDR3 size: 12 residues. V lost 9 bases and J lost 0, with 9 bases in between. Germline CDR1 reads SGHTS; CDR2 reads YDEGEE. CDR3 in amino acids: CATYEVNTEAFF. The DNA for the CDR3 is TGTGCCACCTATGAGGTGAACACTGAAGCTTTCTTT.

This chain links TRBV18 with TRBJ2-1, with a possible D match to TRBD2 (5 bases). The V end lost 6 bases, the J end lost 1 base, and 13 bases lay between the germline ends. The CDR3 is made up of 15 amino acids. CDR1 and CDR2 from the germline V gene are KGHSH and LQKENI. CDR3 in amino acids: CASSRRTGSYNEQFF. As DNA, the CDR3 is TGTGCCAGCTCCCGACGGACTGGATCCTACAATGAGCAGTTCTTC. Drawing the rest from reference TRBV18 and TRBJ2-1, the complete variable domain is NAGVMQNPRHLVRRRGQEARLRCSPMKGHSHVYWYRQLPEEGLKFMVYLQKENIIDESGMPKERFSAEFPKEGPSILRIQQVVRGDSAAYFCASSRRTGSYNEQFFGPGTRLTVL.

This clone was seen a handful of times. The chain joins TRBV9 to TRBJ2-1; a weak D match, TRBD2 (6 bases). In germline, CDR1 is SGDLS, CDR2 YYNGEE. The CDR3 length is 15 residues. V was shortened by 4 bases and J by 7 bases, with 18 bases between the two germline ends. The CDR3 region is CASSTPTGAGNEQFF. DNA for the CDR3: TGTGCCAGCAGCACCCCCACTGGGGCGGGGAATGAGCAGTTCTTC.

The CDR3 region is CASSQGGYTF. The DNA for the CDR3 is TGTGCCAGCAGCCAGGGTGGCTACACCTTC. This chain joins TRBV2 and TRBJ1-2, with D tentatively TRBD1 (5 bases). The ends were cut back, 6 bases at V and 7 bases at J, with 6 bases in the middle. The length of the CDR3 is 10 residues. CDR1 and CDR2 (germline): SNHLY, FYNNEI.

The chain is built from TRBV5-1 and TRBJ1-4; D remains ambiguous. Germline V gene lookup returns CDR1 SGHRS and CDR2 YFSETQ. V was cut by 4 bases and J by 0 bases, with 10 bases left in between. The CDR3 covers 15 residues. CDR3 nucleotide sequence: TGCGCCAGCAGCCTCGGACTCGCAACTAATGAAAAACTGTTTTTT. Translating gives CASSLGLATNEKLFF.

There are a few counts of this clone. The CDR3 DNA reads as TGTGCCAGCAGCTTGGATCAGTCCTCCTCTGGAAACACCATATATTTT. It encodes CASSLDQSSSGNTIYF. This chain joins TRBV5-4 and TRBJ1-3; no clear D. This CDR3 contains 16 residues. V lost 0 bases and J lost 0, with 10 bases in between. Germline CDR1 reads SGHNT; CDR2 reads YYREEE (reference sequence).

This clone was picked up a small number of times. The sample holds other DNA sequences that translate to the same CDR3. This chain links TRBV27 with TRBJ1-5; the D gene is possibly TRBD1 (6 bases). The germline V and J ends were trimmed by 6 bases and 1 base, with 13 bases remaining between them. The CDR3 spans 15 residues. Germline CDR1 MNHEY, CDR2 SMNVEV (reference sequence). CDR3 sequence: CASSPGVYSNQPQHF. The CDR3 bases are TGTGCCAGCAGCCCAGGGGTGTACAGCAATCAGCCCCAGCATTTT.

The table lists this clone with a count of one. The chain uses TRBV19 and TRBJ1-2; tentative D call: TRBD1 (5 bases). CDR3 size: 12 residues. Germline V gives CDR1 LNHDA, CDR2 SQIVND (reference sequence). Trimming shortened V by 4 bases and J by 3 bases, and 6 bases separated the two germline ends. The CDR3, as DNA: TGTGCCAGTAGTAGCAGGGACTATGGCTACACCTTC. Its translation is CASSSRDYGYTF.

There are a few counts of this clone. The chain is built from TRBV4-3 and TRBJ2-3; 8 bases line up with TRBD2. This CDR3 comprises 17 residues. Germline CDR1 is LGHNA and CDR2 is YSLEER. Trimming took 0 bases from V and 0 from J; bases not matched to a gene: 5. CDR3 DNA: TGCGCCAGCAGCCAAGATTTTCGGGGGGGCAGCACAGATACGCAGTATTTT. It codes for CASSQDFRGGSTDTQYF.

The gene calls are TRBV7-8 and TRBJ1-1, with 10 bases identical to TRBD1. The V segment lost 2 bases and the J segment 9 bases; nucleotides outside the gene matches: 3. The CDR3 spans 13 residues. Germline values: CDR1 SGHVS, CDR2 FQNEAQ. The CDR3 here is CASSLQTGGKAFF. The CDR3 nucleotides are TGTGCCAGCAGCTTACAGACAGGGGGCAAAGCTTTCTTT.

This sequence joins TRBV7-2 and TRBJ1-1; 8 bases are a match to TRBD1. From germline, CDR1 is SGHTA and CDR2 FQGNSA. The J segment lost 10 bases and the V segment lost 4 bases, leaving 8 bases of the junction unmatched. This CDR3 has 13 residues. CDR3 nucleotide sequence: TGTGCCAGCAGCTCAGGACAGGGAGGGTCAGCTTTCTTT. As protein: CASSSGQGGSAFF. Full variable domain (remainder filled in from reference TRBV7-2 and TRBJ1-1): GAGVSQSPSNKVTEKGKDVELRCDPISGHTALYWYRQSLGQGLEFLIYFQGNSAPDKSGLPSDRFSAERTGGSVSTLTIQRTQQEDSAVYLCASSSGQGGSAFFGQGTRLTVV.

V gene TRBV5-4 combines with J gene TRBJ2-3; 11 positions agree with TRBD2. This CDR3 spans 16 amino acids. V dropped 4 bases and J dropped 2; count of bases not matched to a gene: 6. Germline CDR1 SGHNT, CDR2 YYREEE (reference sequence). CDR3 sequence reads: CASSRIAGGNTDTQYF. The CDR3 DNA reads TGTGCCAGCAGCAGAATAGCGGGGGGGAACACAGATACGCAGTATTTT.